The text below deals with one TCR beta chain. The antigen remains undetermined. The CDR3 is 16 residues long. The J segment lost 1 base and the V segment lost 3 bases, leaving 5 bases of the junction unmatched. Per germline, CDR1 SGDLS and CDR2 YYNGEE. Each CDR3 protein gets one entry after TCRdb re-called the 5' RACE reads with MiXCR. Among around 480,000 distinct CDR3 sequences listed, 15% to 20% were seen once. This specimen belongs to a study of CD8 T cells in ankylosing spondylitis. Overall study findings and caveats: A TCR beta motif of 7 to 9 highly homologous variants seemed to mark ankylosing spondylitis blood.

The chain employs TRBV9 and TRBJ2-3, with 10 bases matching TRBD2. This TCR derives from a male donor with ankylosing spondylitis. Sequenced: blood, either unsorted or a sorted T cell fraction (not recorded which). For the CDR3, the DNA is TGTGCCAGCAGCGGCCACCTAGCGGGGGGCACAGATACGCAGTATTTT. Amino acid sequence: CASSGHLAGGTDTQYF.